This T cell receptor (beta chain) appears in the sequencing data of a study of human T cells and chemical hapten exposure (dated by TCRdb to the early 2020s). Broadly, across the study: For sensitization, 2% DPC in acetone was applied to a roughly 2 cm by roughly 2 cm area of upper inner arm skin. For TCR sequencing, blood came from 25 to 35 alopecia patients at anywhere from one to four time points (pre-sensitization, 2, 6 and 24 weeks). Libraries were pooled for sequencing, and variation in per-sample TCR yields was attributed mainly to small differences in library volumes within the pool. The mostly female patient cohort included alopecia areata with under or over 50% scalp involvement, alopecia totalis and alopecia universalis. Peripheral blood TCR repertoire changes were tracked in vivo in alopecia patients during primary and secondary sensitization to the hapten diphenylcyclopropenone (DPC). Blood samples were taken from patients before sensitization (week 0) and then at 2, 6 and about 24 weeks after DPC sensitization. Patch testing was performed on the upper back with Finn chambers containing 0.01% DPC, and the patch tests were scored after 6 days according to International Contact Dermatitis Research Group standards. Throughout the study period of 20 to 30 weeks, patients also received therapeutic DPC doses to the scalp every week.

Broad study findings and their caveats: After repeated subsampling, changes were observed in the strength of the expansion versus patch-test correlation and in the threshold at which the correlation became significant. Because all patients had alopecia, a presumed autoimmune disease, the immune response of the patients might differ from that of healthy individuals. Compared with pre-sensitization or healthy control sets, expanded TCRs formed significantly more large CDR3 similarity clusters, which is consistent with antigen-driven responses. No change with DPC sensitization was found in the number of TCRs above 1 in 1000 frequency, and no evidence of global repertoire structure alterations was found. The number of PT1 expanded TCRs positively correlated with patch test score, significant at thresholds 8, 16 and 32 but not 4.

Libraries were built with RACE. TCRdb records NextSeq 500 as the sequencer. Library preparation attached unique molecular identifiers to individual cDNA molecules for quantitative, reproducible TCR counting. Both TCR alpha and TCR beta chains were sequenced from each blood RNA sample. For the original study's pipeline: The median number of TCRs per sample was roughly 98,000, ranging from roughly 23,224 to 700,000. V, J and CDR3 annotation of the TCR reads was performed with the Decombinator software suite. To make PS versus PT1 abundance plots, every sample was subsampled to the same number of TCRs (28,000). TCRs were defined as expanded if absent before sensitization and observed at least eight times at the 2-week time point. Starting from the raw public reads, TCRdb applied fastp trimming at Q25, assembled clones with MiXCR and retained in-frame beta chains. Identical CDR3 protein sequences are pooled into one entry, listed with their most common genes and DNA. None of the V and J calls come from the authors' own analysis; TCRdb made them. Present in this sample are tens of thousands of distinct CDR3 sequences, approximately 11% of which were seen just once. The ten largest clonotypes hold 4.5% to 5.5% of the sample.

Comment on this clonotype: Its antigen is not yet known. Base-call qualities are not available, and no considerably larger clone is one nucleotide away.

V is pruned by 8 bases and J by 6 bases, leaving 3 bases of the junction without a gene match. The CDR3 holds 11 amino acids from the cysteine to the phenylalanine. This entry keeps only the CDR3 DNA: 33 bases, framed from base 1. The sample's time point label is to be understood as: pre-sensitization, week 0. The sample's treatment or condition label, decoded: therapeutic diphenylcyclopropenone sensitization with weekly scalp DPC. At each patch-test visit, blood was drawn before the patch test was applied. To be eligible, patients had to be aged 18 to 70, diagnosed with alopecia and judged suitable for DPC therapy, while pregnant patients were excluded. Total RNA was extracted from unfractionated whole blood that had been collected in Tempus Blood RNA tubes.

The specimen was whole blood, collected in connection with sensitization to the hapten diphenylcyclopropenone (DPC). This receptor was identified in a woman aged 45-65 years with alopecia areata. Some clones in this sample may be carry-over from other donors' samples. This chain is built from TRBV12-3 or TRBV12-4 and TRBJ1-1; a stretch of 7 junction bases matches TRBD1. The DNA reads as follows: TGTGCCAGCGGGGACAGTTCTGAAGCTTTCTTT. Its translation reads: CASGDSSEAFF.